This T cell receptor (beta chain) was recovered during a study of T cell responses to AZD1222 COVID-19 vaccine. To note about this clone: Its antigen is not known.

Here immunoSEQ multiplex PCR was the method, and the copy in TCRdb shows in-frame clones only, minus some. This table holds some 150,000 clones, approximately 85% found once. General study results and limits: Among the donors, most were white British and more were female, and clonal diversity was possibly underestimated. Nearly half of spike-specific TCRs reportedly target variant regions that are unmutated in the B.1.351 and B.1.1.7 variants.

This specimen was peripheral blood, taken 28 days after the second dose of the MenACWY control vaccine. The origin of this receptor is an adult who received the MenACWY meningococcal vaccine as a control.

The CDR3 protein is CASSLFTGAPYGYTF. The CDR3 nucleotides are TGTGCCAGCAGTTTGTTTACCGGGGCTCCGTATGGCTACACCTTC. V gene TRBV28 combines with J gene TRBJ1-2, with a weak D call TRBD1 (5 bases). CDR3 size: 15 residues. Germline V lookup: CDR1 MDHEN, CDR2 SYDVKM. The V gene lost 3 bases and the J gene lost 5 bases, with 16 bases spanning the gap.